Below, 20 T cell receptor beta chains from the same sample are listed, as sequenced in a study of blood T cell repertoires in COVID-19. Data came from immunoSEQ multiplex PCR; TCRdb stores just in-frame clones and leaves some out. The sample carries around 63,000 clones, 88% recorded once. Material: peripheral blood. The receptors were gathered from a man aged 45-60 years with active COVID-19.

The CDR3 DNA follows: TGTGCCAGCAGCGTAGAAGCCGGGGGGGCCGGAGATACGCAGTATTTT. It yields the protein CASSVEAGGAGDTQYF. The rearrangement joins TRBV9 to TRBJ2-3, with 8 bases fitting TRBD2. Germline V lookup: CDR1 SGDLS, CDR2 YYNGEE. The CDR3 loop spans 16 amino acids. Losses at the gene ends were 0 bases for V and 5 bases for J; bases not matched to a gene: 8.

The chain combines TRBV30 with TRBJ2-7, with 8 positions matching TRBD2. The junction had 11 bases not matched to a gene; V was cut back by 2 bases and J by 2 bases. CDR1 GTSNPN and CDR2 SVGIG come from the germline V gene (reference sequence). This CDR3 has 16 residues. CDR3 residues: CAWSPSELAGTYEQYF. The CDR3 bases are TGTGCCTGGAGTCCCTCGGAATTAGCGGGGACCTACGAGCAGTACTTC.

V and J are TRBV19 and TRBJ2-3; 8 nucleotides agree with TRBD2. The CDR3 spans 15 residues. V lost 2 bases, J lost 4 bases, and 5 bases stayed unmatched. Germline V lookup: CDR1 LNHDA, CDR2 SQIVND (reference sequence). The CDR3 loop reads CASSILAGTADTQYF. For the CDR3, the DNA is TGTGCCAGTAGTATACTAGCGGGTACGGCAGATACGCAGTATTTT.

In its sample, this clone was seen a few times. The chain carries TRBV7-3 and TRBJ2-7; maybe TRBD1 (6 bases). The CDR3 is 13 amino acids. Deletions cut 3 bases from V and 7 bases from J, with 13 bases between. Germline loops: CDR1 SGHTA, CDR2 FQGTGA. The CDR3 DNA follows: TGTGCCAGCAGCTTGACTCGACAGGCTGAGCAGTACTTC. Translating it yields CASSLTRQAEQYF. The full variable domain, with the rest looked up from reference TRBV7-3 and TRBJ2-7, is GAGVSQTPSNKVTEKGKYVELRCDPISGHTALYWYRQSLGQGPEFLIYFQGTGAADDSGLPNDRFFAVRPEGSVSTLKIQRTERGDSAVYLCASSLTRQAEQYFGPGTRLTVT.

The chain uses TRBV3-1 (or the pseudogene TRBV3-2) and TRBJ1-1; TRBD1 is a possible D gene (5 bases). Looked up from germline, CDR1 is LGHDT and CDR2 is YNNKEL (reference sequence). CDR3 length: 15 amino acids. The V end was cut by 4 bases, the J end by 0 bases, with 12 bases between. The CDR3 nucleotides read TGTGCCAGCAGCCGGGGGGGGGTGATGAACACTGAAGCTTTCTTT. Translation gives CASSRGGVMNTEAFF.

This clone was observed once. V gene TRBV7-8 combines with J gene TRBJ2-3, with TRBD1 identical over 8 bases. The CDR3 covers 15 residues. J lost 4 bases, V lost 5 bases, and 8 bases had no gene match. CDR1 SGHVS and CDR2 FQNEAQ come from the germline V gene. The CDR3 reads CASSTGTGAADTQYF. CDR3 DNA sequence: TGTGCCAGCAGCACCGGGACAGGAGCAGCAGATACGCAGTATTTT.

The chain joins TRBV6-5 to TRBJ1-1, with D hard to call. CDR1 is MNHEY and CDR2 is SVGAGI in the germline V gene. Trimming shortened V by 3 bases and J by 9 bases, and 8 bases separated the two germline ends. The CDR3 has 11 residues. In nucleotides, the CDR3 is TGTGCCAGCAGTTATCACAGCAAAGCTTTCTTT. Protein: CASSYHSKAFF.

The gene calls are TRBV27 and TRBJ1-1; 8 bases are a match to TRBD1. Trimming removed 5 bases from V and 0 bases from J; junction bases left unmatched: 11. CDR3 length equals 17 residues. Germline-derived CDR1 and CDR2 are MNHEY and SMNVEV (reference sequence). CDR3 in DNA: TGTGCCAGCAGTCAAGACAGGGGAGTTAGCGTGAACACTGAAGCTTTCTTT. Its protein product is CASSQDRGVSVNTEAFF.

The rearrangement links TRBV6-5 to TRBJ2-7; 7 bases map to TRBD2. This CDR3 spans 14 amino acids. Germline lookup yields CDR1 MNHEY and CDR2 SVGAGI. V dropped 8 bases and J dropped 3; count of bases not matched to a gene: 10. For the CDR3, the DNA is TGTGCCAGCCGCGGGGAATCTAGCGGCTACGAGCAGTACTTC. It translates to CASRGESSGYEQYF.

The rearrangement links TRBV6-6 to TRBJ2-1; D perhaps matches TRBD2 (5 bases). This CDR3 is 13 amino acids long. The germline V gene has CDR1 MNHNY and CDR2 SVGAGI (reference sequence). Trimming stripped 6 bases from V and 8 bases from J, with 14 bases between. The CDR3 DNA reads TGTGCCAGCAGACCTACTAGTGTCCATGAGCAGTTCTTC. Residues: CASRPTSVHEQFF.

The chain carries TRBV11-2 and TRBJ2-1; 7 nucleotides line up with TRBD2. This CDR3 contains 12 residues. CDR1 and CDR2 from the germline V gene are SGHAT and FQNNGV. V gave up 8 bases and J gave up 10 bases; unmatched junction bases: 8. The CDR3 bases are TGTGCCAGCGGAGTATGGGGGGGGGAGCAGTTCTTC. The encoded protein is CASGVWGGEQFF.

The gene calls are TRBV2 and TRBJ2-3; 11 bases line up with TRBD1. The CDR3 is 17 amino acids. Per the germline V gene, CDR1 is SNHLY and CDR2 is FYNNEI. V was pared by 6 bases and J by 4 bases, with 12 bases of the junction left unmatched. The CDR3 here is CASREFLGQGAPDTQYF. Here the CDR3 DNA reads TGTGCCAGCAGGGAATTTTTAGGACAGGGGGCCCCAGATACGCAGTATTTT.

The gene calls are TRBV25-1 and TRBJ1-4; the D gene is possibly TRBD1 (6 bases). Trimming shortened V by 4 bases and J by 7 bases, and 13 bases separated the two germline ends. Germline V gives CDR1 MGHDK, CDR2 SYGVNS. CDR3 length equals 14 residues. The CDR3 loop is CASSADRIREKLFF. The CDR3, as DNA: TGTGCCAGCAGTGCAGACAGGATTCGTGAAAAACTGTTTTTT.

This chain connects TRBV5-1 to TRBJ2-6; TRBD2 agrees at 9 bases. CDR3 length: 18 residues. Germline loops: CDR1 SGHRS, CDR2 YFSETQ. V shed 5 bases, J shed 0 bases, and the junction held 9 bases outside the gene matches. CDR3 amino acids: CASRISSGESSGANVLTF. CDR3 in DNA: TGCGCCAGCAGAATATCTAGCGGGGAGTCCTCTGGGGCCAACGTCCTGACTTTC. The whole variable domain, filled in from reference TRBV5-1 and TRBJ2-6, reads KAGVTQTPRYLIKTRGQQVTLSCSPISGHRSVSWYQQTPGQGLQFLFEYFSETQRNKGNFPGRFSGRQFSNSRSEMNVSTLELGDSALYLCASRISSGESSGANVLTFGAGSRLTVL.

This clone was recorded only once. The rearrangement links TRBV6-5 to TRBJ1-5; tentatively, D is TRBD1 (5 bases). Germline V gene lookup returns CDR1 MNHEY and CDR2 SVGAGI. There are 12 residues in the CDR3. V was pared by 7 bases and J by 10 bases, with 14 bases between. The CDR3 sequence: CASKGEYEPQHF. CDR3 in DNA: TGTGCCAGCAAAGGGGAATACGAACCCCAGCATTTT.

This chain uses TRBV4-2 with TRBJ2-5; 14 nucleotides align to TRBD2. Germline CDR1 LGHNA, CDR2 YNFKEQ. V was clipped by 4 bases and J by 2 bases; unmatched bases: 0. The CDR3 is made up of 15 amino acids. CDR3 nucleotide sequence: TGTGCCAGCAGCCGGACTAGCGGGGGGCAAGAGACCCAGTACTTC. Translating gives CASSRTSGGQETQYF.

The rearrangement links TRBV21-1 to TRBJ2-5; the D call TRBD2 from the table was never checked on the DNA. TRBV21-1 counts as a pseudogene. There are 16 residues in the CDR3. The CDR3 loop is CASTPRDGGSLETQYF. The CDR3 bases are TGTGCCAGCACCCCCCGGGATGGGGGGTCGCTTGAGACCCAGTACTTC.

The chain carries TRBV7-9 and TRBJ1-1; a possible D gene is TRBD1 (6 bases). Germline assignment: CDR1 SEHNR and CDR2 FQNEAQ (reference sequence). V lost 9 bases, J lost 5 bases, and 19 bases lay in between. The CDR3 totals 14 residues. This chain's CDR3 is CASEARGGSTEAFF. The CDR3, as DNA: TGTGCCAGTGAGGCCAGGGGCGGGAGTACTGAAGCTTTCTTT. Drawing the rest from reference TRBV7-9 and TRBJ1-1, the complete variable domain is DTGVSQNPRHKITKRGQNVTFRCDPISEHNRLYWYRQTLGQGPEFLTYFQNEAQLEKSRLLSDRFSAERPKGSFSTLEIQRTEQGDSAMYLCASEARGGSTEAFFGQGTRLTVV.

This clone was detected once. This rearrangement joins TRBV7-2 to TRBJ1-3; weak D call: TRBD1 (5 bases). Germline loops: CDR1 SGHTA, CDR2 FQGNSA. Trimming pared 3 bases from V and 4 bases from J, leaving 10 bases between. The CDR3 is made up of 14 amino acids. CDR3 sequence reads: CASSFSRAGNTIYF. In nucleotides, the CDR3 is TGTGCCAGCAGCTTTTCCAGGGCGGGAAACACCATATATTTT. The whole variable domain, filled in from reference TRBV7-2 and TRBJ1-3, reads GAGVSQSPSNKVTEKGKDVELRCDPISGHTALYWYRQSLGQGLEFLIYFQGNSAPDKSGLPSDRFSAERTGGSVSTLTIQRTQQEDSAVYLCASSFSRAGNTIYFGEGSWLTVV.

This chain's CDR3 is CACGTEDSSYTF. The CDR3 DNA follows: TGTGCCTGCGGTACGGAGGACAGTAGCTACACCTTC. V gene TRBV30 combines with J gene TRBJ1-2; D might be TRBD1 (6 bases). There are 12 residues in the CDR3. Trimming left V 6 bases short and J 9 bases short, with 17 bases between. Germline lookup yields CDR1 GTSNPN and CDR2 SVGIG (reference sequence).